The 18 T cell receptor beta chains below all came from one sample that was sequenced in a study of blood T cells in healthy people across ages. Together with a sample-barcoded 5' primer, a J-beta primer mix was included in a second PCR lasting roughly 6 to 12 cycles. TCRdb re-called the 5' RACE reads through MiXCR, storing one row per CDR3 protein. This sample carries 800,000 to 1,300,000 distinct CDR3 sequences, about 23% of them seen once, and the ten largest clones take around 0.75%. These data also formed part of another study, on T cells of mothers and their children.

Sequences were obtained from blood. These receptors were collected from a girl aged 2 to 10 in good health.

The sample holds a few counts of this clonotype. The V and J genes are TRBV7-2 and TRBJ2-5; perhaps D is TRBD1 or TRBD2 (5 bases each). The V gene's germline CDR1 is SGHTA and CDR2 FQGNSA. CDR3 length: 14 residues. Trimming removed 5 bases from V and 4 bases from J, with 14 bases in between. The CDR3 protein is CASSIDGGRETQYF. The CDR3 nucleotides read TGTGCCAGCAGCATCGATGGGGGAAGAGAGACCCAGTACTTC.

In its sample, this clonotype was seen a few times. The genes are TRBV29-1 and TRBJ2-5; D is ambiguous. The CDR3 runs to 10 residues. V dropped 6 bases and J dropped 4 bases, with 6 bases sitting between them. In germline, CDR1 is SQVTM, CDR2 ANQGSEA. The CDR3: CSVLGETQYF. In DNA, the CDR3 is TGCAGCGTCCTAGGAGAGACCCAGTACTTC.

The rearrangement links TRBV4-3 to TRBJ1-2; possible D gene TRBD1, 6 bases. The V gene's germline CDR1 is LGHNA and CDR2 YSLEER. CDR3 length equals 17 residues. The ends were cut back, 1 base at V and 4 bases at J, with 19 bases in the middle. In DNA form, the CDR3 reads TGCGCCAGCAGCCAAGGCATGGCGGCAGGGGAGGGCTATGGCTACACCTTC. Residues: CASSQGMAAGEGYGYTF.

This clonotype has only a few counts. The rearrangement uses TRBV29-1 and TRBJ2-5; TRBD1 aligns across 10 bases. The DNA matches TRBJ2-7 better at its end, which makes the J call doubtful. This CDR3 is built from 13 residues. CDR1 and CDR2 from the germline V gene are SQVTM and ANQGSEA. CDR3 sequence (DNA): TGCAGCGTCTCCGGGACAGGGGTACTCGAGCAGTACTTC. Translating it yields CSVSGTGVLEQYF.

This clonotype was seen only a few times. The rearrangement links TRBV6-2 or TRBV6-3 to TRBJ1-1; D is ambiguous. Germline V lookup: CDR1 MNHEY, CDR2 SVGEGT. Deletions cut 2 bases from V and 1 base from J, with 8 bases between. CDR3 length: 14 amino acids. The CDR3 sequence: CASSYAAPNTEAFF. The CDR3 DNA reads TGTGCCAGCAGTTACGCGGCTCCGAACACTGAAGCTTTCTTT.

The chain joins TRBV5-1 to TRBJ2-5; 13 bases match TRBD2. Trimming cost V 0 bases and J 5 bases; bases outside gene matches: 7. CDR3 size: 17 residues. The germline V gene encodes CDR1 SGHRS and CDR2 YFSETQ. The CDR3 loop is CASSLAGGTSGKETQYF. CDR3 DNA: TGCGCCAGCAGCTTGGCCGGGGGGACTAGCGGGAAGGAGACCCAGTACTTC.

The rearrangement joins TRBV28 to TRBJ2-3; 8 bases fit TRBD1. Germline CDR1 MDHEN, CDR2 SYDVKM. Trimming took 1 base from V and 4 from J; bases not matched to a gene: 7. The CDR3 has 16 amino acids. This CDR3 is CASSLFAGGAPDTQYF. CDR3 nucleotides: TGTGCCAGCAGTTTATTCGCAGGGGGCGCCCCAGATACGCAGTATTTT.

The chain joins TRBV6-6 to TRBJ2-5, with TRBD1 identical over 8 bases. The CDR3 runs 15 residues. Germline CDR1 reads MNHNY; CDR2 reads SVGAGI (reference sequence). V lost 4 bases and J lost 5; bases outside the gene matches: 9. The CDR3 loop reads CASSWSSGQAETQYF. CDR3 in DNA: TGTGCCAGCAGTTGGTCCTCGGGACAGGCGGAGACCCAGTACTTC.

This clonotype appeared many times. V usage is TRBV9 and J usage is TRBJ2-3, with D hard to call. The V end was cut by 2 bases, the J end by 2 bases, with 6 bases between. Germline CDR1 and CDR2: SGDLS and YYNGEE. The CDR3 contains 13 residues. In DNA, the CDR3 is TGTGCCAGCAGCGTCGGGCCCACAGATACGCAGTATTTT. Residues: CASSVGPTDTQYF. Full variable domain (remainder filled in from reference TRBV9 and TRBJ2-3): DSGVTQTPKHLITATGQRVTLRCSPRSGDLSVYWYQQSLDQGLQFLIQYYNGEERAKGNILERFSAQQFPDLHSELNLSSLELGDSALYFCASSVGPTDTQYFGPGTRLTVL.

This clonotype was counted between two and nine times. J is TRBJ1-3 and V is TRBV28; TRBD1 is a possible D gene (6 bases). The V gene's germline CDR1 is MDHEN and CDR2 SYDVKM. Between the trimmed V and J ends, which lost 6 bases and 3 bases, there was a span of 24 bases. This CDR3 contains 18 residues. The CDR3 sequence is CASRLKSQQGGYGNTIYF. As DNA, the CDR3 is TGTGCCAGCAGGTTAAAGTCTCAACAGGGAGGGTATGGAAACACCATATATTTT.

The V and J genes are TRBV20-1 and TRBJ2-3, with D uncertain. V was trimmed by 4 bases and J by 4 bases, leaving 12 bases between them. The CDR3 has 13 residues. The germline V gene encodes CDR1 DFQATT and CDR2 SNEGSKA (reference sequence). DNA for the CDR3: TGCAGTGCTAATACTGGCGGATCAGATACGCAGTATTTT. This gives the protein CSANTGGSDTQYF.

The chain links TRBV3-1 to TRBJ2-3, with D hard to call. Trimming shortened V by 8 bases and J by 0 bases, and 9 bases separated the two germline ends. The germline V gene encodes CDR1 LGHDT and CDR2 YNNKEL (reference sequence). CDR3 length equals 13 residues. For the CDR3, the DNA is TGTGCCAGCTCCGACCGGAGCACAGATACGCAGTATTTT. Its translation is CASSDRSTDTQYF.

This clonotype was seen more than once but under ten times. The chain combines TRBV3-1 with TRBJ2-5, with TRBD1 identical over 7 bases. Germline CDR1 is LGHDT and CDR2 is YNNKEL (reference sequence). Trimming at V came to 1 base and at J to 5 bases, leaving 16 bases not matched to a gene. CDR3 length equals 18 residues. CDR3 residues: CASSQGDRIGGFSETQYF. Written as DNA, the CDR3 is TGTGCCAGCAGCCAAGGGGATCGGATAGGGGGCTTTTCGGAGACCCAGTACTTC.

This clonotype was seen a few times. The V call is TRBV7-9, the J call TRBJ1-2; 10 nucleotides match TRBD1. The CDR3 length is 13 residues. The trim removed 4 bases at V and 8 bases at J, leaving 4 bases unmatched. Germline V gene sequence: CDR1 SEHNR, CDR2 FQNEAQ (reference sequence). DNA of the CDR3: TGTGCCAGCAGCTACGGGACAGGGGTAGGCTACACCTTC. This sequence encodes CASSYGTGVGYTF.

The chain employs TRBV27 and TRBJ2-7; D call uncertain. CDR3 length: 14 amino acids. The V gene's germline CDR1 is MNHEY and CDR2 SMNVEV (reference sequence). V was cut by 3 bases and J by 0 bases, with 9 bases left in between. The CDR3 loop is CASSFGATSYEQYF. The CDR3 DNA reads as TGTGCCAGCAGTTTCGGCGCAACCTCCTACGAGCAGTACTTC.

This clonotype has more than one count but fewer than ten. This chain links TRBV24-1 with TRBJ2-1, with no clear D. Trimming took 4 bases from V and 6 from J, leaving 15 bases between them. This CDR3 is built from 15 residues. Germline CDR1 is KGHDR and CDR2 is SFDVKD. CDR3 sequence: CATSEGISGFNEQFF. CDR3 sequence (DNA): TGTGCCACCAGTGAAGGGATAAGTGGATTCAATGAGCAGTTCTTC.

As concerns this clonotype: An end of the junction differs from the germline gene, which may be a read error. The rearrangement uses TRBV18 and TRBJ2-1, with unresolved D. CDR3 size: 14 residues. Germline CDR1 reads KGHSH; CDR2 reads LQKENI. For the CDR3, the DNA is TGTGCCAGCTCACCTGTCTTCTCCGGCAATGAGCGGTTCTTC. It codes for CASSPVFSGNERFF.

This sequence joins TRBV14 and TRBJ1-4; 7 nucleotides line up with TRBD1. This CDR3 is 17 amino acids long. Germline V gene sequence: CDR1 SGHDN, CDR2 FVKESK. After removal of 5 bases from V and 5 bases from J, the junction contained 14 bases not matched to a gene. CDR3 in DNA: TGTGCCAGCAGCTCCCGGACAGGAGACAGCACGAATGAAAAACTGTTTTTT. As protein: CASSSRTGDSTNEKLFF.